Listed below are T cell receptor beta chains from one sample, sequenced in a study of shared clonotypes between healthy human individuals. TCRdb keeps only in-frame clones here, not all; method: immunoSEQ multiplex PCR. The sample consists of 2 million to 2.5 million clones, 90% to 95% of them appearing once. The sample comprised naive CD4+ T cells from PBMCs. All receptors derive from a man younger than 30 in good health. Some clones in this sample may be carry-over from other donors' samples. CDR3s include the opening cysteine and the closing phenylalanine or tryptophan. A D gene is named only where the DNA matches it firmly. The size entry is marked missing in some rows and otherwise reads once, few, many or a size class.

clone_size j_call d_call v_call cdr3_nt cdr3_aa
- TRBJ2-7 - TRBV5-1 TGCGCCAGCAGCTCGGACCTCTACGAGCAGTACTTC CASSSDLYEQYF
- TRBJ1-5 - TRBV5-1 TGCGCCAGCAGCTTGGGGGGTAACAATCAGCCCCAGCATTTT CASSLGGNNQPQHF
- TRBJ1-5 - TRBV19 TGTGCCAGTAGTATTCTGGGGAACCCCAATCAGCCCCAGCATTTT CASSILGNPNQPQHF
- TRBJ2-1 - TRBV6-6 TGTGCCACCTCGGGCGGGGGCGGTGAGCAGTTCTTC CATSGGGGEQFF
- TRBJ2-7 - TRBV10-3 TGTGCCACCCGGGACACGGAGAACTACGAGCAGTACTTC CATRDTENYEQYF
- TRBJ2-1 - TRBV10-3 TGTGCCATCAGGGGGGGCGGGACGTCGGACAATGAGCAGTTCTTC CAIRGGGTSDNEQFF
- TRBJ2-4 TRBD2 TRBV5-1 TGCGCCAGCAGCTTGTCTAGCGGGACGGCCAAAAACATTCAGTACTTC CASSLSSGTAKNIQYF
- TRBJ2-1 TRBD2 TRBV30 TGTGCCTGGAGTGCGGGACTAGCGGGAGTCACGTTTGGGAATGAGCAGTTCTTC CAWSAGLAGVTFGNEQFF
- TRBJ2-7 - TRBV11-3 TGTGCCAGCAGCTTATTCCCCACCTACGAGCAGTACTTC CASSLFPTYEQYF
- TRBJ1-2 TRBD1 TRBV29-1 TGCAGCGTTGGGCCTCCAAACAGGGGGTCGATCGCCTATGGCTACACCTTC CSVGPPNRGSIAYGYTF
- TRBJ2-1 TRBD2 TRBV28 TGTGCCAGCCTAGCGGGAGGGCCGAGGGGTTACAATGAGCAGTTCTTC CASLAGGPRGYNEQFF
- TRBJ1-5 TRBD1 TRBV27 TGTGCCAGCAGCCGCGACAGGGTAAATCAGCCCCAGCATTTT CASSRDRVNQPQHF
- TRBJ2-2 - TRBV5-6 TGTGCCAGCAGCTTGGGAGGGTATAGCACCGGGGAGCTGTTTTTT CASSLGGYSTGELFF
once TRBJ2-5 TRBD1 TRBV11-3 TGTGCCAGCAGCCCCAGACCGGGGACAGGGGCCCAAGAGACCCAGTACTTC CASSPRPGTGAQETQYF